One and the same sample provided the 8 T cell receptor beta chains below, sequenced in a study of blood T cell repertoires in COVID-19. Data came from immunoSEQ multiplex PCR; TCRdb stores just in-frame clones and leaves some out. This sample yields about 260,000 clones, of which roughly 87% are seen a single time; 2.2% belongs to the top ten. Sequences were obtained from peripheral blood. The receptors originated from a woman aged 45-65 years who had recovered from COVID-19.

The V call is TRBV5-5, the J call TRBJ1-2, with D possibly TRBD1 on 6 matching bases. CDR1 and CDR2 (germline): SGHKS, YYEKEE (reference sequence). There are 15 residues in the CDR3. Trimming removed 4 bases from V and 2 bases from J, with 15 bases in between. The CDR3 DNA sequence: TGTGCCAGCAGCCCGGGAGGGGGTCGGAACTATGGCTACACCTTC. Its translation: CASSPGGGRNYGYTF.

Comments on this clone: One end of the junction does not line up with germline, which may come from a read error. This chain connects TRBV7-8 to TRBJ1-1; D possibly corresponds to TRBD1 (5 bases). There are 16 residues in the CDR3. Germline V CDR1 and CDR2: SGHVS, FQNEAQ. The CDR3 here is CASSLTATELNTEAFF. The CDR3 DNA reads as TGTGCCAGCAGCTTAACAGCGACAGAATTGAATACTGAAGCTTTCTTT.

The J gene is TRBJ1-2, the V gene TRBV6-6; D might be TRBD1 (6 bases). V was trimmed by 8 bases and J by 1 base, leaving 14 bases between them. CDR1 is MNHNY and CDR2 is SVGAGI in the germline V gene (reference sequence). The CDR3 runs to 14 residues. The CDR3 reads CASSKTGINYGYTF. The CDR3 coding sequence is TGTGCCAGCTCCAAGACAGGCATTAACTATGGCTACACCTTC.

The chain combines TRBV30 with TRBJ1-4; D may be TRBD1 (5 bases). V dropped 0 bases and J dropped 11 bases, with 13 bases sitting between them. This CDR3 is built from 13 residues. CDR1 GTSNPN and CDR2 SVGIG come from the germline V gene (reference sequence). CDR3 nucleotides: TGTGCCTGGAGTGTTCAGGGATCGGGCAAACTGTTTTTT. Translation gives CAWSVQGSGKLFF.

This clone was seen a single time. The rearrangement uses TRBV5-1 and TRBJ1-5; 11 nucleotides line up with TRBD1. The ends lost 0 bases at V and 5 bases at J; junction bases unmatched: 4. This CDR3 spans 16 amino acids. Germline V CDR1 and CDR2: SGHRS, YFSETQ. In DNA, the CDR3 is TGCGCCAGCAGCTTGGGGACAGGGGGCGATTATCAGCCCCAGCATTTT. This gives the protein CASSLGTGGDYQPQHF. Supplemented by reference TRBV5-1 and TRBJ1-5, the full variable domain reads KAGVTQTPRYLIKTRGQQVTLSCSPISGHRSVSWYQQTPGQGLQFLFEYFSETQRNKGNFPGRFSGRQFSNSRSEMNVSTLELGDSALYLCASSLGTGGDYQPQHFGDGTRLSIL.

The chain carries TRBV27 and TRBJ1-2; TRBD1 agrees at 7 bases. Germline loops: CDR1 MNHEY, CDR2 SMNVEV (reference sequence). The junction had 6 bases not matched to a gene; V was cut back by 4 bases and J by 4 bases. The CDR3 extends over 14 amino acids. CDR3 loop: CASSYRQGLYGYTF. Here the CDR3 DNA reads TGTGCCAGCAGTTACAGACAGGGCCTCTATGGCTACACCTTC.

The rearrangement joins TRBV9 to TRBJ2-2; 8 nucleotides agree with TRBD2. This CDR3 is built from 17 residues. Looked up from germline, CDR1 is SGDLS and CDR2 is YYNGEE. Trimming cost V 1 base and J 3 bases; bases outside gene matches: 8. CDR3 in amino acids: CASSVPAGEVDTGELFF. The CDR3 DNA reads as TGTGCCAGCAGCGTACCAGCGGGAGAAGTAGACACCGGGGAGCTGTTTTTT.

This chain joins TRBV20-1 and TRBJ1-1; TRBD1 might be the D (5 bases). The CDR3 is made up of 11 amino acids. V was trimmed by 6 bases and J by 8 bases, leaving 13 bases between them. Germline lookup yields CDR1 DFQATT and CDR2 SNEGSKA (reference sequence). The CDR3 is CSAHHRPEAFF. The CDR3 nucleotides are TGCAGTGCACACCACAGGCCAGAAGCTTTCTTT.